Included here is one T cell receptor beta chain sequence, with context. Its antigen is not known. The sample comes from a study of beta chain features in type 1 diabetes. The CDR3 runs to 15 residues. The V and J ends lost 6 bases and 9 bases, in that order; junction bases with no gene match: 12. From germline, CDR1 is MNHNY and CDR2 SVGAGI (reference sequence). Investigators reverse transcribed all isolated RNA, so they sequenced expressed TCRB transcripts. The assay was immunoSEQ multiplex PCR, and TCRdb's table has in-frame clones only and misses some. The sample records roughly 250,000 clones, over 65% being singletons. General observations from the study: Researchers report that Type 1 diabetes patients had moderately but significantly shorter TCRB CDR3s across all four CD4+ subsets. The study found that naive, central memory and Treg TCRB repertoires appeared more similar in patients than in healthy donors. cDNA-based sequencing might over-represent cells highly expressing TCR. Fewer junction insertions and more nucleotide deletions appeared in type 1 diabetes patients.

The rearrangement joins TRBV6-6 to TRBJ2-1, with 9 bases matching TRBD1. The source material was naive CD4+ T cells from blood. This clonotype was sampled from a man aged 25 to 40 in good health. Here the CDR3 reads CASSPRDRESGEQFF. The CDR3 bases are TGTGCCAGCAGCCCCCGGGACAGGGAATCTGGTGAGCAGTTCTTC.